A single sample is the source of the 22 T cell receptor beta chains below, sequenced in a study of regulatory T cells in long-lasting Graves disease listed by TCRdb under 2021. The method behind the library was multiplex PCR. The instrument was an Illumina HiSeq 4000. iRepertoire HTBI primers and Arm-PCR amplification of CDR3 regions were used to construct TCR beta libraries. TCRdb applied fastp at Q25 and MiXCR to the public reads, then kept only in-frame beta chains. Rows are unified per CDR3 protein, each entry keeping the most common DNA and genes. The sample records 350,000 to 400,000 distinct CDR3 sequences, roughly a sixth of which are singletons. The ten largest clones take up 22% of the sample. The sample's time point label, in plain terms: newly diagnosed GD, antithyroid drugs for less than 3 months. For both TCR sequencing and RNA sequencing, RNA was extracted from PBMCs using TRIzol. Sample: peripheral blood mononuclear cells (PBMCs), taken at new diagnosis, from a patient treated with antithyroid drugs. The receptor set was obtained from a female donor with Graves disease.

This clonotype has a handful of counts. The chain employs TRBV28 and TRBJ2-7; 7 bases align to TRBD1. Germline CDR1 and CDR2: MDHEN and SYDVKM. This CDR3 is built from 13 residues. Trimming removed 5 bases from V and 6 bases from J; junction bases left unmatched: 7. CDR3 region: CASSPRTGVEQYF. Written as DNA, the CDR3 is TGTGCCAGCAGTCCCCGGACAGGCGTCGAGCAGTACTTC. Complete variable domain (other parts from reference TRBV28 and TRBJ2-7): DVKVTQSSRYLVKRTGEKVFLECVQDMDHENMFWYRQDPGLGLRLIYFSYDVKMKEKGDIPEGYSVSREKKERFSLILESASTNQTSMYLCASSPRTGVEQYFGPGTRLTVT.

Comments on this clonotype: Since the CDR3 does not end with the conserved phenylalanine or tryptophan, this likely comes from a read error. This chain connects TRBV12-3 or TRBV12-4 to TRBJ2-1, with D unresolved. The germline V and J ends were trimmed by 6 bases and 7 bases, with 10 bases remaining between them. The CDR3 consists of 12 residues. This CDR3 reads CASSPVRNEQFS. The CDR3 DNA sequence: TGTGCCAGCAGCCCGGTGCGAAATGAGCAGTTCTCC.

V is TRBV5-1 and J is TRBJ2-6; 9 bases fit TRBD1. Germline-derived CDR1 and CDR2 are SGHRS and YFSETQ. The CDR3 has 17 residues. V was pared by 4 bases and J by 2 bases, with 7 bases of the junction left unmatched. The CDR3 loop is CASSRTGEEAGANVLTF. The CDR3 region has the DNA TGCGCCAGCAGCAGGACAGGGGAAGAGGCTGGGGCCAACGTCCTGACTTTC.

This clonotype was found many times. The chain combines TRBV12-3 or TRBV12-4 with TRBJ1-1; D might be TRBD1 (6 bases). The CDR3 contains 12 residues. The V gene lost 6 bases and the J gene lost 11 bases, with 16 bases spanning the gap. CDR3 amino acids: CASSPRRTVAFF. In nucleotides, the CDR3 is TGTGCCAGCAGCCCTCGGAGGACAGTGGCTTTCTTT.

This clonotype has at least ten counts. CDR3 in amino acids: CASSLGGQETEAFF. CDR3 nucleotides: TGTGCCAGCAGTTTAGGGGGGCAGGAAACTGAAGCTTTCTTT. This chain connects TRBV27 to TRBJ1-1; D possibly corresponds to TRBD1 (6 bases). Germline CDR1 and CDR2: MNHEY and SMNVEV (reference sequence). The V gene lost 2 bases and the J gene lost 5 bases, with 12 bases spanning the gap. The CDR3 runs 14 residues.

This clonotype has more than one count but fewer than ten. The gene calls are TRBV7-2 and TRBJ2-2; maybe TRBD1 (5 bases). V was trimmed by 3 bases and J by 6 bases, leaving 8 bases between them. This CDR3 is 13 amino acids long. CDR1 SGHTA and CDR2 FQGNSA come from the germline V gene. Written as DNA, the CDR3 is TGTGCCAGCAGCTTTACAGGTTCCGGGGAGCTGTTTTTT. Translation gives CASSFTGSGELFF.

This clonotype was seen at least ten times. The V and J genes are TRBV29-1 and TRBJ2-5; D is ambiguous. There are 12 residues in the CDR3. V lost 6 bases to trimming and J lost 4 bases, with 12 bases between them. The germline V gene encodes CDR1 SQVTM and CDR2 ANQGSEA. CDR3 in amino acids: CSVLWGPETQYF. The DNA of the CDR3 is TGCAGCGTCCTGTGGGGTCCAGAGACCCAGTACTTC.

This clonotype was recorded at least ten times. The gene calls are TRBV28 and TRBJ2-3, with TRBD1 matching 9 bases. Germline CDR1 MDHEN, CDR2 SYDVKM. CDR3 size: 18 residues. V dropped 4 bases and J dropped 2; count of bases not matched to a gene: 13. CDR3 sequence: CASSSIFNRGRNTDTQYF. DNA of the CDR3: TGTGCCAGCAGTTCCATTTTCAACAGGGGGCGAAACACAGATACGCAGTATTTT.

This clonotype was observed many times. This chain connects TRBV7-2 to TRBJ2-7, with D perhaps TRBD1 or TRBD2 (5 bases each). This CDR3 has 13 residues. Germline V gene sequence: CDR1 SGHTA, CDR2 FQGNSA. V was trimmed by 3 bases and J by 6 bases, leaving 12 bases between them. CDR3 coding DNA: TGTGCCAGCAGCTTGGGACCTACTAGCGAGCAGTACTTC. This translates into CASSLGPTSEQYF.

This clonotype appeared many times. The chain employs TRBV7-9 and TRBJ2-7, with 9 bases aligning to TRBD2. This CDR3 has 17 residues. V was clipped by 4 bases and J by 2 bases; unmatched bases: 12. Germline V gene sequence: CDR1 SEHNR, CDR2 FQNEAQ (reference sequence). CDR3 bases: TGTGCCAGCAGCTCCCCCCTCTCGCGGGAGGGAGCCTACGAGCAGTACTTC. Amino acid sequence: CASSSPLSREGAYEQYF.

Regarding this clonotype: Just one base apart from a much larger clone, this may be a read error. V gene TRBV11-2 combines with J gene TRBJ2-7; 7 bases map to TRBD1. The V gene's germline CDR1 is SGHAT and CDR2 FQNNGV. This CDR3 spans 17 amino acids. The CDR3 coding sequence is TGTACCAGCAGCTTAGTGAGGGGGCAGTCTTTATTTTACGAGCAGTACTTC. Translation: CTSSLVRGQSLFYEQYF.

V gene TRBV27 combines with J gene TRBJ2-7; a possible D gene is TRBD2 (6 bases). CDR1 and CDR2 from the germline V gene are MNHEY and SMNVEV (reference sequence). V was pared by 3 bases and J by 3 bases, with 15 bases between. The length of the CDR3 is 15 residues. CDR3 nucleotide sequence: TGTGCCAGCAGTTTTGGGGGACTCGAATTCTACGAGCAGTACTTC. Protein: CASSFGGLEFYEQYF.

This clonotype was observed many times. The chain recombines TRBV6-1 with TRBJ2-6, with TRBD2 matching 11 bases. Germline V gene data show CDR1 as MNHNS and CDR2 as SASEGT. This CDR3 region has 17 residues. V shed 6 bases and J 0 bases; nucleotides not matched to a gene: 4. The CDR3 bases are TGTGCCAGCAGGCTAGCGGGAGGCCCCTCTGGGGCCAACGTCCTGACTTTC. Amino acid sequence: CASRLAGGPSGANVLTF.

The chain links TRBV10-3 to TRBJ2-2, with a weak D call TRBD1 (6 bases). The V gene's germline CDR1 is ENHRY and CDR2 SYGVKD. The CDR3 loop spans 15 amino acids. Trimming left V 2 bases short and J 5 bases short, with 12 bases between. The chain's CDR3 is CAISEALTGTGELFF. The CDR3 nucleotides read TGTGCCATCAGTGAGGCGCTCACAGGGACCGGGGAGCTGTTTTTT.

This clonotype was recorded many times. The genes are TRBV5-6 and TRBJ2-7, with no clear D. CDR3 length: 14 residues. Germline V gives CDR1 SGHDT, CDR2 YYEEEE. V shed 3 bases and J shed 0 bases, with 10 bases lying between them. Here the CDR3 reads CASSWTGGSYEQYF. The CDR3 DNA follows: TGTGCCAGCAGCTGGACCGGTGGCTCCTACGAGCAGTACTTC.

The CDR3 region has the DNA TGTGCCAGCAGCACCCGACGGGGCAGGCTCGGGGAGCTGTTTTTT. Its protein is CASSTRRGRLGELFF. V usage is TRBV11-1 and J usage is TRBJ2-2; D possibly uses TRBD1 or TRBD2 (5 bases each). Deletions cut 5 bases from V and 7 bases from J, with 17 bases between. The CDR3 extends over 15 amino acids. Germline assignment: CDR1 SGHAT and CDR2 FQDESV (reference sequence).

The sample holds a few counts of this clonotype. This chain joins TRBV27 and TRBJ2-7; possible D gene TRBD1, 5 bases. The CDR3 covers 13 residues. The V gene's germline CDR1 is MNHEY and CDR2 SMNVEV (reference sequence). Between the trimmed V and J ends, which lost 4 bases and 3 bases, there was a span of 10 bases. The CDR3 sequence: CASSWLGDYEQYF. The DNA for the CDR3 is TGTGCCAGCAGTTGGTTAGGGGACTACGAGCAGTACTTC.

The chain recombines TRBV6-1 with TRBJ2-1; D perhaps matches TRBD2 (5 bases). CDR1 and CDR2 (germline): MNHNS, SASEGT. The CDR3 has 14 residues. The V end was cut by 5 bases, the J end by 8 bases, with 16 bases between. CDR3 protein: CASSTRQGGHEQFF. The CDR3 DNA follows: TGTGCCAGCAGTACACGACAAGGAGGCCATGAGCAGTTCTTC.

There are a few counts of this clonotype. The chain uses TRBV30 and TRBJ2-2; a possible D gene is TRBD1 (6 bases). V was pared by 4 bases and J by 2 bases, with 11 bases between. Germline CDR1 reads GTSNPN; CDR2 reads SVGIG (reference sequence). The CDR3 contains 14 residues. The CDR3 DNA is TGTGCCTGGAACCAGGGGCTTAACACCGGGGAGCTGTTTTTT. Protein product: CAWNQGLNTGELFF.

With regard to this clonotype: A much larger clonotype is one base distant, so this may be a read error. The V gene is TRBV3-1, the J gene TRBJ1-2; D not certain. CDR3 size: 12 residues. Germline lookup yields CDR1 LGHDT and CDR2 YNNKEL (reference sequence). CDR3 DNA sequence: TGTGCCGGCAGCCTCGTTCTAGGAGGCTACACCTTC. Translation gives CAGSLVLGGYTF.

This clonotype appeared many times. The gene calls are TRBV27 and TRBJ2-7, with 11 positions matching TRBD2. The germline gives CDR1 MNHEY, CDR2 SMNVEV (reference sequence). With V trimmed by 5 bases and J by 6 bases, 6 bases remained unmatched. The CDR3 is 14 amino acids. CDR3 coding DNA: TGTGCCAGCAGTCTCGTACTAGCGGGAGCCGAGCAGTACTTC. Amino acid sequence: CASSLVLAGAEQYF.

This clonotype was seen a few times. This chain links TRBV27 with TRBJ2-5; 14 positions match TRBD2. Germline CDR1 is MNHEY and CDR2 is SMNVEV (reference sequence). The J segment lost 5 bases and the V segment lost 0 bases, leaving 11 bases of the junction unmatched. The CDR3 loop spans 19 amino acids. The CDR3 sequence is CASSLSIPGTSGSRETQYF. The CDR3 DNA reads TGTGCCAGCAGTTTATCGATCCCCGGGACTAGCGGGAGTAGGGAGACCCAGTACTTC.